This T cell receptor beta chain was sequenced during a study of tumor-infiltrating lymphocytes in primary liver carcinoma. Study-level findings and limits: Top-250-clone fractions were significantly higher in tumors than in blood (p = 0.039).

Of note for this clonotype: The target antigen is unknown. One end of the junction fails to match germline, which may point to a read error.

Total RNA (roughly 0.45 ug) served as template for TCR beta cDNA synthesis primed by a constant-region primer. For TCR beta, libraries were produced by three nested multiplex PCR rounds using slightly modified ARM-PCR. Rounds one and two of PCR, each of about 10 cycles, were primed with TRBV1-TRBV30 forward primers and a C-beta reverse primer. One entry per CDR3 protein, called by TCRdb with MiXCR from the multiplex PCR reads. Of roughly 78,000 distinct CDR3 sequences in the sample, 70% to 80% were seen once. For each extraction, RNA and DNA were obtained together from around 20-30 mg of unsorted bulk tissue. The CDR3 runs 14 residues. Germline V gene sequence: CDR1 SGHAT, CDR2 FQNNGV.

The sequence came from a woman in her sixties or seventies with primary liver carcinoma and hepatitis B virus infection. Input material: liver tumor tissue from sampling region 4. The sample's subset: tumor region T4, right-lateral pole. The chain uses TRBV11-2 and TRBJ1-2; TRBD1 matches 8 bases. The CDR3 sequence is CGSSLDRGAGDYTF. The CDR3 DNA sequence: TGTGGCAGCAGCTTAGACAGGGGAGCCGGTGACTATACCTTC.